This T cell receptor beta chain originates from a study of blood T cell repertoires in COVID-19. Germline assignment: CDR1 MDHEN and CDR2 SYDVKM. V gave up 2 bases and J gave up 0 bases, with 16 bases separating them. The CDR3 sequence is 17 residues long. Authors' processing steps: Reference gene primers were amplified, and this amplification served to estimate nucleated cell counts. Profiled with immunoSEQ multiplex PCR; TCRdb holds only in-frame clones, not every one. V and J calls and clone size follow that table, whereas D and trimming were derived from the DNA. This table holds approximately 70,000 clones, approximately 90% found once.

This TCR came from a woman of 80 years or more with active COVID-19. This rearrangement joins TRBV28 to TRBJ1-2, with D possibly matching TRBD1 (5 bases). The sample taken for sequencing was peripheral blood. Written as DNA, the CDR3 is TGTGCCAGCAGTTTAAGGTTGGGGCGCCTATCTAACTATGGCTACACCTTC. Its protein is CASSLRLGRLSNYGYTF.